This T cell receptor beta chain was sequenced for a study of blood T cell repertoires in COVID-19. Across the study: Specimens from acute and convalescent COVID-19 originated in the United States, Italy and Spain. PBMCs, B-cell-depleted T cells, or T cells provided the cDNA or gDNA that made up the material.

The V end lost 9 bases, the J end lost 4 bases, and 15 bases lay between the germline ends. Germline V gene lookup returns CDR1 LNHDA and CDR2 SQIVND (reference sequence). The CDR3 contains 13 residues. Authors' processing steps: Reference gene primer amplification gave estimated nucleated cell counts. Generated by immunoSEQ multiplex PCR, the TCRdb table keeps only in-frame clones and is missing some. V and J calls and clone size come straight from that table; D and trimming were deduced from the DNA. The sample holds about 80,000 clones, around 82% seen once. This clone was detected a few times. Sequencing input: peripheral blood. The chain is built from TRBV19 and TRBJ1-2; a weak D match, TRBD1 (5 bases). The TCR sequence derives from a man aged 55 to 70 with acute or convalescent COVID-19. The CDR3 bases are TGTGCCAGCGGGACTCAAAGGACCTATGGCTACACCTTC. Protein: CASGTQRTYGYTF. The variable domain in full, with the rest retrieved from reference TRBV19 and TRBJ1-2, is DGGITQSPKYLFRKEGQNVTLSCEQNLNHDAMYWYRQDPGQGLRLIYYSQIVNDFQKGDIAEGYSVSREKKESFPLTVTSAQKNPTAFYLCASGTQRTYGYTFGSGTRLTVV.